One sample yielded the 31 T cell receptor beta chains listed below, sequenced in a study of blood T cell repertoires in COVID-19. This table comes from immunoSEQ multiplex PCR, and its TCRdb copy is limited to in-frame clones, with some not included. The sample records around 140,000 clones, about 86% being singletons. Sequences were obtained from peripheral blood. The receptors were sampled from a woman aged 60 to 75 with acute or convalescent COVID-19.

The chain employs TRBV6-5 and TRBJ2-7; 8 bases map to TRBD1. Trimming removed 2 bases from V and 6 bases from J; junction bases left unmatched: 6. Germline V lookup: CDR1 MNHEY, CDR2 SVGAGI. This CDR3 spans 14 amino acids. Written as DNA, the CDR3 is TGTGCCAGCAGTTACGACAGGGGTAGGTCCGAGCAGTACTTC. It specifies CASSYDRGRSEQYF.

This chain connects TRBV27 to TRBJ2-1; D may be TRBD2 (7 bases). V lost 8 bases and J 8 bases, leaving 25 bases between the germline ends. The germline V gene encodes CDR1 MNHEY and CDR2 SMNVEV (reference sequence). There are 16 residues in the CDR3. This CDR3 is CASSALGGGGSDEQFF. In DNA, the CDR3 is TGTGCCAGCTCCGCATTGGGGGGAGGGGGGAGCGATGAGCAGTTCTTC.

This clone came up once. The CDR3 nucleotides read TGTGCCAGCAGTCTCGCGGGGAACCAAGAGACCCAGTACTTC. Amino acids: CASSLAGNQETQYF. The genes are TRBV28 and TRBJ2-5, with D perhaps matching TRBD2 (6 bases). The germline CDR1 and CDR2 sequences are MDHEN and SYDVKM. V lost 5 bases, J lost 0 bases, and 10 bases lay in between. This CDR3 has 14 residues.

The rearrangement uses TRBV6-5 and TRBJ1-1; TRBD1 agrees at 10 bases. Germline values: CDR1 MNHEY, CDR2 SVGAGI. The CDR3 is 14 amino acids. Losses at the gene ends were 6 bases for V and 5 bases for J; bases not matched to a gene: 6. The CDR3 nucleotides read TGTGCCAGCAGCAAGGACAGGGGGGTTACTGAAGCTTTCTTT. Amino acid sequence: CASSKDRGVTEAFF.

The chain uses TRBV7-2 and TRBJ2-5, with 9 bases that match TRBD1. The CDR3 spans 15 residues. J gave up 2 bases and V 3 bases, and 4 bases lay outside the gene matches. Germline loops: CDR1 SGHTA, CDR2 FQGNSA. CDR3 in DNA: TGTGCCAGCAGCTTGGACAGGGGCCCACAAGAGACCCAGTACTTC. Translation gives CASSLDRGPQETQYF.

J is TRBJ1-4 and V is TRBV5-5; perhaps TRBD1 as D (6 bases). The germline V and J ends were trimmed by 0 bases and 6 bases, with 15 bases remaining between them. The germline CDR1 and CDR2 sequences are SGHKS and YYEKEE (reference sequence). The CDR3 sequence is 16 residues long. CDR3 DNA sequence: TGTGCCAGCAGCTTGGGGGACACTGGTTGGGATGAAAAACTGTTTTTT. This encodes CASSLGDTGWDEKLFF. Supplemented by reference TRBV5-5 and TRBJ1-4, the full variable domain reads DAGVTQSPTHLIKTRGQQVTLRCSPISGHKSVSWYQQVLGQGPQFIFQYYEKEERGRGNFPDRFSARQFPNYSSELNVNALLLGDSALYLCASSLGDTGWDEKLFFGSGTQLSVL.

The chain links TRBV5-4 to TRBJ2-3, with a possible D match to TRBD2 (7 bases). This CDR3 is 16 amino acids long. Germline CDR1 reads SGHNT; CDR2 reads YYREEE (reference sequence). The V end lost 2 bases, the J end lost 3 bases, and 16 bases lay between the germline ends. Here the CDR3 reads CASSLGGAVRTDTQYF. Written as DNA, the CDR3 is TGTGCCAGCAGCTTAGGGGGGGCGGTTAGGACAGATACGCAGTATTTT.

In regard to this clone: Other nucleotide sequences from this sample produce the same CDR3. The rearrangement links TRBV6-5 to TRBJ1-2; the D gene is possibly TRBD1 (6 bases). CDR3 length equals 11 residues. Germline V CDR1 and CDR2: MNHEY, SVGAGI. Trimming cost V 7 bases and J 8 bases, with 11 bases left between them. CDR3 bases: TGTGCCAGCACTCAGGGGTTCGGCTACACCTTC. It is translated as CASTQGFGYTF.

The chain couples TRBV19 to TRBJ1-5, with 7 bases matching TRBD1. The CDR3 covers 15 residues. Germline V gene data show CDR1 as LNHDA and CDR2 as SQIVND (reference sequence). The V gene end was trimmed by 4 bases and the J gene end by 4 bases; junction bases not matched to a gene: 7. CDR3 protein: CASSTGTDFNQPQHF. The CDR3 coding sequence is TGTGCCAGTAGTACAGGGACAGACTTTAATCAGCCCCAGCATTTT.

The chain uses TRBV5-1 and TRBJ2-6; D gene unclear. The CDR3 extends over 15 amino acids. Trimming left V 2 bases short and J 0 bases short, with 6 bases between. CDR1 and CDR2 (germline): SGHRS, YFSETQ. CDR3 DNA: TGCGCCAGCAGCTTCCCTTCCTCTGGGGCCAACGTCCTGACTTTC. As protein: CASSFPSSGANVLTF.

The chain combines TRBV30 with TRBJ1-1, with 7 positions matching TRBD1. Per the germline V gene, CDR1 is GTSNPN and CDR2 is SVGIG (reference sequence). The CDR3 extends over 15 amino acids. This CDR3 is CASWEEGAWNTEAFF. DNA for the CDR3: TGTGCTTCGTGGGAGGAGGGGGCTTGGAACACTGAAGCTTTCTTT.

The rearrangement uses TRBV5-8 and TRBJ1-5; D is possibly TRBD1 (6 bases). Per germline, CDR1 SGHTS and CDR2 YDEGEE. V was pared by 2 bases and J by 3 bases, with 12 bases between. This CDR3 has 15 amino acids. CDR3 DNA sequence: TGTGCCAGCAGCTTCGGGCAGGGGCTCAATCAGCCCCAGCATTTT. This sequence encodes CASSFGQGLNQPQHF.

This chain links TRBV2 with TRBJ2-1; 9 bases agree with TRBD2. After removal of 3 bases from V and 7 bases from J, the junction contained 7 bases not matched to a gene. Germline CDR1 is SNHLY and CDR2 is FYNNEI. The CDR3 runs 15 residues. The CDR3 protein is CASSDGGGGINEQFF. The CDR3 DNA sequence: TGTGCCAGCAGTGACGGCGGGGGGGGGATAAATGAGCAGTTCTTC.

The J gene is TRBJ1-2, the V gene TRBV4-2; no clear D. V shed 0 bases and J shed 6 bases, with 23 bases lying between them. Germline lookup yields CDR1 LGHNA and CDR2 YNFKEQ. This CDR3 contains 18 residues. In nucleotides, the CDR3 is TGTGCCAGCAGCCAAGACCACAAGAGGCCAAACTTGTTCAATGGCTACACCTTC. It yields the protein CASSQDHKRPNLFNGYTF.

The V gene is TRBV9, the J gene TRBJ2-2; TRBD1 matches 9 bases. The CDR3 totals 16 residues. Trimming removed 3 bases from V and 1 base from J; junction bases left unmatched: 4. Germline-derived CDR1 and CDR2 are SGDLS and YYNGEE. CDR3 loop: CASSAGDRVNTGELFF. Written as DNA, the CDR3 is TGTGCCAGCAGCGCAGGGGACAGGGTGAACACCGGGGAGCTGTTTTTT.

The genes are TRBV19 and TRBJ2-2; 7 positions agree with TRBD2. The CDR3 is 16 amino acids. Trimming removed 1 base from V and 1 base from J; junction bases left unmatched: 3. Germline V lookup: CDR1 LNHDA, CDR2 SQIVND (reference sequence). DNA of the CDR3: TGTGCCAGTAGTATAGTCGGCGGGGGGAACACCGGGGAGCTGTTTTTT. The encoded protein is CASSIVGGGNTGELFF.

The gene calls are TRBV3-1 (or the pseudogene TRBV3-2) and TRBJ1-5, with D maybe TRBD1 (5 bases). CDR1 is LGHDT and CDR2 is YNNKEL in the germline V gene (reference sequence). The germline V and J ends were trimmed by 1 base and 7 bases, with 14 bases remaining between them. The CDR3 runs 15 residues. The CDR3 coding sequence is TGTGCCAGCAGCCAAGGAGTCGCAGGGCGGCAGCCCCAGCATTTT. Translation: CASSQGVAGRQPQHF.

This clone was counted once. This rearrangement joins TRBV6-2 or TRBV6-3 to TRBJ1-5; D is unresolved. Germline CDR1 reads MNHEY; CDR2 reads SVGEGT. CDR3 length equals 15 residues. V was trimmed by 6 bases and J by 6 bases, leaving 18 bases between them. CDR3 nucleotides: TGTGCCAGCAGCCGCTGGCCCCCATCCCGTCAGCCCCAGCATTTT. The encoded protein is CASSRWPPSRQPQHF.

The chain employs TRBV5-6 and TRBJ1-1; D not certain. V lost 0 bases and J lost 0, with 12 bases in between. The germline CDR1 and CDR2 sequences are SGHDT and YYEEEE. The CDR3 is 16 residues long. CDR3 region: CASSLVSVPLNTEAFF. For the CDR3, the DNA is TGTGCCAGCAGCTTGGTTTCAGTCCCATTGAACACTGAAGCTTTCTTT. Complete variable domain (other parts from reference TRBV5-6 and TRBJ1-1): DAGVTQSPTHLIKTRGQQVTLRCSPKSGHDTVSWYQQALGQGPQFIFQYYEEEERQRGNFPDRFSGHQFPNYSSELNVNALLLGDSALYLCASSLVSVPLNTEAFFGQGTRLTVV.

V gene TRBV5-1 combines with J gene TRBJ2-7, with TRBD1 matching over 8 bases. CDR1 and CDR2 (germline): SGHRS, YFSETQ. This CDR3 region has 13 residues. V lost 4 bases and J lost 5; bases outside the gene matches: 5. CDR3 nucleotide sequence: TGCGCCAGCAGCACTGGACAGGGAGACGAGCAGTACTTC. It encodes CASSTGQGDEQYF.

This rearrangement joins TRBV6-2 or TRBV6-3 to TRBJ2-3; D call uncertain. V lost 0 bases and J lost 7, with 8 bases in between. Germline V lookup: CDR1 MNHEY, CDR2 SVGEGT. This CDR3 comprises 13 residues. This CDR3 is CASSYSTGYTQYF. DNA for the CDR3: TGTGCCAGCAGTTACTCGACGGGTTATACGCAGTATTTT.

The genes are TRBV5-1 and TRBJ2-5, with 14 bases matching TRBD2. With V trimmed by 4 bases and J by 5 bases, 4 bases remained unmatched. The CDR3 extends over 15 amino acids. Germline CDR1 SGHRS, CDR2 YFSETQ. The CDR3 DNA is TGCGCCAGCAGCCGGACTAGCGGGGGGCGGGAGACCCAGTACTTC. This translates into CASSRTSGGRETQYF.

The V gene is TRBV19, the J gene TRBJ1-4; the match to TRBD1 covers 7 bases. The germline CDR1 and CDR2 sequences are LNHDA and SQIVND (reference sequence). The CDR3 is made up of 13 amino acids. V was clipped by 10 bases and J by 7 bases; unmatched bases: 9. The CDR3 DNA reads TGTGCCACCAAGGACAGGATCCTTGAAAAACTGTTTTTT. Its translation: CATKDRILEKLFF.

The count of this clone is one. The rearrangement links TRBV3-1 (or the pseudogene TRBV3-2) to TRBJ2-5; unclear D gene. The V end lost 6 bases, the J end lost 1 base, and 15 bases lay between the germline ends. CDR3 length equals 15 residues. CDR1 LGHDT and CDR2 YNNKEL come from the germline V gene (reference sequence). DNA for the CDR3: TGTGCCAGCAGTCGGTCACATCTAGGCCAAGAGACCCAGTACTTC. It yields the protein CASSRSHLGQETQYF.

Here the CDR3 DNA reads TGTGCCAGCAGTCTTACGGGTACTAATAGCGGATACAATGAGCAGTTCTTC. Protein sequence: CASSLTGTNSGYNEQFF. This chain links TRBV7-6 with TRBJ2-1; D perhaps matches TRBD2 (6 bases). The CDR3 covers 17 residues. Germline CDR1 SGHVS, CDR2 FNYEAQ. The ends were cut back, 6 bases at V and 4 bases at J, with 22 bases in the middle.

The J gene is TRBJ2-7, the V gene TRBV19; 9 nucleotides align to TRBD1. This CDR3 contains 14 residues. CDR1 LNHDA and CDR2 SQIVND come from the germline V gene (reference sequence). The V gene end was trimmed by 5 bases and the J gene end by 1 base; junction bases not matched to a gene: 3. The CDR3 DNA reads TGTGCCAGTAGTTCCGGGACAGGGTCCTACGAGCAGTACTTC. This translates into CASSSGTGSYEQYF.

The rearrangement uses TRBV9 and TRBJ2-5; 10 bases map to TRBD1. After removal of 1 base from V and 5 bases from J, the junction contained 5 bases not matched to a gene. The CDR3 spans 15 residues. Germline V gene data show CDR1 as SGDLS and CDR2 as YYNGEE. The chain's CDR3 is CASSVMTGGTETQYF. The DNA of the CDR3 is TGTGCCAGCAGCGTAATGACAGGGGGCACGGAGACCCAGTACTTC.

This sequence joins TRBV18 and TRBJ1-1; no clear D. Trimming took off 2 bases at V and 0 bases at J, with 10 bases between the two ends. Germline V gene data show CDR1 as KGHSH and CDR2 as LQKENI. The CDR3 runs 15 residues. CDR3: CASSPGRRLNTEAFF. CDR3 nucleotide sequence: TGTGCCAGCTCACCAGGGCGCCGGTTGAACACTGAAGCTTTCTTT.

The chain's CDR3 is CASRGTSGGNYNEQFF. CDR3 DNA: TGTGCCAGCAGGGGGACTAGCGGGGGGAATTACAATGAGCAGTTCTTC. The V call is TRBV2, the J call TRBJ2-1; TRBD2 aligns across 15 bases. V lost 6 bases and J lost 4; bases outside the gene matches: 4. The V gene's germline CDR1 is SNHLY and CDR2 FYNNEI. The CDR3 length is 16 residues.

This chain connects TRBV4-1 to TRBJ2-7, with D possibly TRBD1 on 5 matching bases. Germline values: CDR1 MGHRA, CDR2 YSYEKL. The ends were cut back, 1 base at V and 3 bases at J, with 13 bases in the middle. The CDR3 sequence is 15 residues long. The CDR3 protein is CASSQGTSWDYEQYF. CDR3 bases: TGCGCCAGCAGCCAAGGGACAAGTTGGGACTACGAGCAGTACTTC.

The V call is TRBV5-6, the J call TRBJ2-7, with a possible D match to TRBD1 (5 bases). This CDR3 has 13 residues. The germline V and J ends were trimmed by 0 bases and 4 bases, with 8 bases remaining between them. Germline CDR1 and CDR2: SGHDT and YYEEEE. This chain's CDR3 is CASSLGTGYEQYF. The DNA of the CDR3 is TGTGCCAGCAGCTTGGGAACAGGTTACGAGCAGTACTTC.